This T cell receptor (beta chain) appears in the sequencing data of a study of CD8+CD57+ T cells in acquired aplastic anemia. TCR beta VDJ and CDR3 were profiled, and genomic DNA was the template. MiXCR, applied by TCRdb to the reads, yields one record per CDR3 protein. The repertoire holds hundreds of thousands of distinct CDR3 sequences, with roughly 59% as singletons. V was clipped by 6 bases and J by 2 bases, with 10 bases between them. From germline, CDR1 is DFQATT and CDR2 SNEGSKA (reference sequence). This CDR3 is 13 amino acids long. Selection for sequencing was limited to patients who had shown CD8+CD57+ cell expansion by flow cytometry.

This chain links TRBV20-1 with TRBJ2-2, with no clear D. The origin of this receptor is a human donor with aplastic anemia. Sample: sorted CD4+, CD8+, or CD8+CD57+ T cells (not recorded which) from PBMCs. Here the CDR3 reads CSAILTNTGELFF. For the CDR3, the DNA is TGCAGTGCCATCCTAACCAACACCGGGGAGCTGTTTTTT.